The entry below describes one T cell receptor beta chain. The antigen remains unidentified. This sample is drawn from a study of blood T cells in healthy people across ages. The CDR3 spans 16 residues. Looked up from germline, CDR1 is SGHRS and CDR2 is YFSETQ. Trimming cost V 2 bases and J 4 bases; bases outside gene matches: 6. Primers used in a second PCR of roughly 7 to 12 cycles were a sample-barcoded 5' primer and a J-beta primer mix. No fewer than 3 million CDR3-containing paired-end reads came from each sample. TCRdb reprocessed the 5' RACE reads via MiXCR and lists one record per CDR3 protein. The sample carries more than 700,000 distinct CDR3 sequences, about 53% recorded once. Study conclusions and caveats: Estimates based on one million T cells were treated as lower bounds.

V usage is TRBV5-1 and J usage is TRBJ2-3, with 11 bases that match TRBD2. This TCR derives from a man aged 80 or over in good health. Source material: blood. The CDR3 nucleotides are TGCGCCAGCAGCTTAATAGCGGGAGGGCCCTCAGATACGCAGTATTTT. This sequence encodes CASSLIAGGPSDTQYF.